This T cell receptor beta chain appears in the sequencing data of a study of T-cell reconstitution after alpha-beta-depleted transplantation in children. The TCRbeta library was prepared with unique molecular identifiers. TCRdb redid the calling of the PCR reads with MiXCR, one entry per CDR3 protein. Of 490,000 or so distinct CDR3 sequences listed, roughly a tenth are singletons. This clonotype occurred many times. Its antigen is currently unknown. Findings and limits, study-wide: One year post-transplant, T-cell counts and diversity were largely derived from T cells produced anew. Surviving recipient T cells and thymic progenitors underlay high day-60 TCRbeta diversity in some patients. Alpha-beta T cells present about two months after transplant were reported to originate from several hundred expanded graft clones.

With V trimmed by 0 bases and J by 0 bases, 4 bases remained unmatched. The CDR3 spans 16 residues. Germline assignment: CDR1 MNHEY and CDR2 SVGEGT. The chain combines TRBV6-2 or TRBV6-3 with TRBJ2-7, with 8 bases aligning to TRBD2. The input for sequencing was PBMCs, taken before TCRalphabeta/CD19-depleted stem cell transplant. This receptor was obtained from a child aged 2 to 15 with inherited bone marrow failure, due to receive a stem cell transplant. CDR3 sequence: CASSYSSREASYEQYF. The CDR3 region has the DNA TGTGCCAGCAGTTACTCTTCGCGGGAGGCCTCCTACGAGCAGTACTTC.